These 30 T cell receptor beta chains came from one sample sequenced in a study of blood T cell repertoires in COVID-19. Measured with immunoSEQ multiplex PCR; TCRdb has only the in-frame clones, and not every one. Among over 250,000 clones, around 87% were seen once, and the ten largest hold 2% to 2.5%. The sequencing input was peripheral blood. The source of these receptors is a woman aged 45-59 years with acute or convalescent COVID-19.

This clone is a singleton in its sample. The chain couples TRBV5-5 to TRBJ2-7, with no clear D. Trimming pared 4 bases from V and 4 bases from J, leaving 6 bases between. CDR1 and CDR2 from the germline V gene are SGHKS and YYEKEE (reference sequence). The CDR3 runs 11 residues. The DNA for the CDR3 is TGTGCCAGCAGCCTCCGGTACGAGCAGTACTTC. It yields the protein CASSLRYEQYF.

This chain joins TRBV6-5 and TRBJ1-2; no clear D. The germline gives CDR1 MNHEY, CDR2 SVGAGI. This CDR3 region has 13 residues. Trimming removed 4 bases at V and 7 bases at J, with 13 bases between. CDR3 coding DNA: TGTGCCAGCAGTTCGAGCCCAAGCGGTGGCTACACCTTC. Protein product: CASSSSPSGGYTF.

In nucleotides, the CDR3 is TGTGCCAGCAGGGGACTAGCGGGAGTTTACAATGAGCAGTTCTTC. This gives the protein CASRGLAGVYNEQFF. This chain joins TRBV2 and TRBJ2-1; TRBD2 agrees at 14 bases. The germline CDR1 and CDR2 sequences are SNHLY and FYNNEI. The CDR3 length is 15 residues. V lost 6 bases and J lost 4; bases outside the gene matches: 2.

This clone was observed a handful of times. The CDR3 protein is CASSAQKNTEAFF. For the CDR3, the DNA is TGTGCCAGCAGTGCCCAGAAGAACACTGAAGCTTTCTTT. This chain uses TRBV25-1 with TRBJ1-1; no firm D call. Germline CDR1 and CDR2: MGHDK and SYGVNS. The V end lost 4 bases, the J end lost 1 base, and 7 bases lay between the germline ends. The CDR3 contains 13 residues.

As for this clone: Other DNA sequences in this sample translate to the same CDR3. V gene TRBV5-1 combines with J gene TRBJ2-3, with TRBD2 identical over 7 bases. The CDR3 sequence is 16 residues long. Germline V gene lookup returns CDR1 SGHRS and CDR2 YFSETQ. Trimming removed 0 bases from V and 2 bases from J; junction bases left unmatched: 6. CDR3 amino acids: CASSLGLAESTDTQYF. DNA for the CDR3: TGCGCCAGCAGCTTGGGGCTAGCGGAATCCACAGATACGCAGTATTTT.

The rearrangement links TRBV7-2 to TRBJ1-1; a weak D match, TRBD1 (6 bases). The V end lost 3 bases, the J end lost 2 bases, and 10 bases lay between the germline ends. Per germline, CDR1 SGHTA and CDR2 FQGNSA. This CDR3 spans 14 amino acids. CDR3 coding DNA: TGTGCCAGCAGCTTTAGTGGGGGCAACACTGAAGCTTTCTTT. It specifies CASSFSGGNTEAFF.

The chain carries TRBV4-1 and TRBJ2-3, with 9 bases matching TRBD1. The germline V gene has CDR1 MGHRA and CDR2 YSYEKL. Trimming took 4 bases from V and 9 from J; bases not matched to a gene: 17. The CDR3 spans 17 residues. CDR3 loop: CASSLNVAWTGDGTQYF. The CDR3, as DNA: TGCGCCAGCAGCCTTAATGTGGCATGGACAGGGGACGGGACGCAGTATTTT.

CDR3 region: CASSNTGVEQYF. DNA for the CDR3: TGTGCCAGCAGCAATACAGGGGTCGAGCAGTACTTC. The chain joins TRBV7-2 to TRBJ2-7; 7 bases agree with TRBD1. The CDR3 totals 12 residues. Germline lookup yields CDR1 SGHTA and CDR2 FQGNSA. Trimming removed 5 bases from V and 6 bases from J; junction bases left unmatched: 4.

Only one count was recorded for this clone. V usage is TRBV7-6 and J usage is TRBJ2-1, with D perhaps matching TRBD2 (5 bases). The CDR3 contains 14 residues. V gave up 2 bases and J gave up 5 bases, with 10 bases separating them. The germline CDR1 and CDR2 sequences are SGHVS and FNYEAQ. CDR3 region: CASSLIASNNEQFF. CDR3 in DNA: TGTGCCAGCAGCTTAATTGCTAGCAACAATGAGCAGTTCTTC.

V gene TRBV12-3 or TRBV12-4 combines with J gene TRBJ2-1; D is ambiguous. V gave up 6 bases and J gave up 4 bases, with 4 bases separating them. The CDR3 contains 11 residues. CDR3 in amino acids: CASSQYNEQFF. Here the CDR3 DNA reads TGTGCCAGCAGCCAATACAATGAGCAGTTCTTC.

The chain joins TRBV4-2 to TRBJ2-1; D is possibly TRBD2 (7 bases). Trimming took 5 bases from V and 2 from J, leaving 22 bases between them. The CDR3 is 18 amino acids. CDR1 and CDR2 (germline): LGHNA, YNFKEQ. The CDR3 sequence: CASSSGGRGAGTYNEQFF. In nucleotides, the CDR3 is TGTGCCAGCAGCTCTGGGGGCAGGGGAGCGGGGACCTACAATGAGCAGTTCTTC.

The chain carries TRBV6-2 or TRBV6-3 and TRBJ2-7; D is undetermined. CDR3 size: 12 residues. Trimming removed 5 bases at V and 6 bases at J, with 11 bases between. Looked up from germline, CDR1 is MNHEY and CDR2 is SVGEGT. This CDR3 reads CASSRPGLEQYF. CDR3 bases: TGTGCCAGCAGTCGTCCGGGTCTCGAGCAGTACTTC.

The chain recombines TRBV19 with TRBJ1-2; TRBD1 is a possible D gene (5 bases). Germline V gives CDR1 LNHDA, CDR2 SQIVND (reference sequence). The V end was cut by 7 bases, the J end by 5 bases, with 20 bases between. CDR3 size: 15 residues. The DNA for the CDR3 is TGTGCCAGTACCACCCTACAGGCGGGGGATTATGGCTACACCTTC. Translated: CASTTLQAGDYGYTF.

The chain joins TRBV7-9 to TRBJ1-1, with 7 positions matching TRBD1. Germline loops: CDR1 SEHNR, CDR2 FQNEAQ (reference sequence). The CDR3 consists of 14 residues. J lost 1 base, V lost 5 bases, and 4 bases had no gene match. Written as DNA, the CDR3 is TGTGCCAGCAGCGCCCGGGACAGGAACACTGAAGCTTTCTTT. Protein sequence: CASSARDRNTEAFF.

This clone has a handful of counts. The V call is TRBV4-2, the J call TRBJ1-1, with D unclear. V was clipped by 0 bases and J by 1 base, with 6 bases between them. The germline gives CDR1 LGHNA, CDR2 YNFKEQ. The CDR3 consists of 14 residues. CDR3 sequence reads: CASSQDQQNTEAFF. CDR3 bases: TGTGCCAGCAGCCAAGATCAACAGAACACTGAAGCTTTCTTT.

This chain joins TRBV7-9 and TRBJ2-5; TRBD2 might be the D (6 bases). V dropped 4 bases and J dropped 4 bases, with 13 bases sitting between them. CDR1 SEHNR and CDR2 FQNEAQ come from the germline V gene (reference sequence). The CDR3 runs 14 residues. CDR3 nucleotide sequence: TGTGCCAGCAGCTCCCGGACTAATGGAGAGACCCAGTACTTC. It is translated as CASSSRTNGETQYF.

In the case of this clone: The sample carries other DNA sequences with the same CDR3. The V call is TRBV4-3, the J call TRBJ1-5; possibly TRBD1 for D (6 bases). Germline CDR1 and CDR2: LGHNA and YSLEER. V was pared by 3 bases and J by 4 bases, with 7 bases between. The CDR3 sequence is 13 residues long. In nucleotides, the CDR3 is TGCGCCAGCAGCCAGGACAGAAATCAGCCCCAGCATTTT. Encoded protein: CASSQDRNQPQHF.

This sequence joins TRBV7-3 and TRBJ1-1, with D uncertain. V was clipped by 3 bases and J by 5 bases, with 13 bases between them. Germline V lookup: CDR1 SGHTA, CDR2 FQGTGA. The CDR3 has 14 amino acids. CDR3 in amino acids: CASSFPLGGTEAFF. As DNA, the CDR3 is TGTGCCAGCAGCTTCCCGTTGGGAGGAACTGAAGCTTTCTTT.

The chain links TRBV28 to TRBJ1-1; TRBD1 is a possible D gene (5 bases). Trimming shortened V by 11 bases and J by 0 bases, and 16 bases separated the two germline ends. The V gene's germline CDR1 is MDHEN and CDR2 SYDVKM. The CDR3 contains 14 residues. The CDR3 is CAGGGGFMNTEAFF. The CDR3 region has the DNA TGTGCCGGCGGGGGAGGGTTCATGAACACTGAAGCTTTCTTT.

The rearrangement uses TRBV4-3 and TRBJ2-7; maybe TRBD1 (6 bases). Germline V lookup: CDR1 LGHNA, CDR2 YSLEER. The V gene lost 0 bases and the J gene lost 3 bases, with 12 bases spanning the gap. The CDR3 has 15 residues. Here the CDR3 DNA reads TGCGCCAGCAGCCAAGACCCCAGGGGTAACTACGAGCAGTACTTC. This sequence encodes CASSQDPRGNYEQYF.

The J gene is TRBJ1-4, the V gene TRBV11-2, with 10 bases identical to TRBD1. The CDR3 runs to 15 residues. V was clipped by 5 bases and J by 7 bases; unmatched bases: 7. In germline, CDR1 is SGHAT, CDR2 FQNNGV. CDR3 sequence: CASSPWGTGAEKLFF. CDR3 sequence (DNA): TGTGCCAGCAGCCCCTGGGGGACAGGGGCTGAAAAACTGTTTTTT.

This clone was detected once. The V call is TRBV9, the J call TRBJ2-6; D is possibly TRBD2 (6 bases). Germline V gene sequence: CDR1 SGDLS, CDR2 YYNGEE. Trimming cost V 2 bases and J 4 bases, with 10 bases left between them. The CDR3 has 15 residues. The CDR3 bases are TGTGCCAGCAGCGTCGGGACTCCAGGGGCCAACGTCCTGACTTTC. This gives the protein CASSVGTPGANVLTF.

The sample holds one count of this clone. This rearrangement joins TRBV11-2 to TRBJ2-5, with D perhaps TRBD1 (6 bases). V shed 1 base and J shed 4 bases, with 10 bases lying between them. The germline V gene encodes CDR1 SGHAT and CDR2 FQNNGV. CDR3 size: 14 residues. The CDR3 loop reads CASSLVGTTETQYF. The CDR3 coding sequence is TGTGCCAGCAGCTTAGTCGGGACAACAGAGACCCAGTACTTC.

The rearrangement uses TRBV6-5 and TRBJ1-3; weak D call: TRBD1 (5 bases). CDR3 length equals 14 residues. Germline V lookup: CDR1 MNHEY, CDR2 SVGAGI. V lost 6 bases and J lost 0, with 9 bases in between. CDR3 region: CASRDIFSGNTIYF. DNA of the CDR3: TGTGCCAGCAGGGACATCTTCTCTGGAAACACCATATATTTT.

This clone has a handful of counts. The V gene is TRBV19, the J gene TRBJ2-2, with 11 positions matching TRBD2. Trimming at V came to 4 bases and at J to 4 bases, leaving 11 bases not matched to a gene. Germline V gene data show CDR1 as LNHDA and CDR2 as SQIVND (reference sequence). The CDR3 consists of 18 residues. The CDR3, as DNA: TGTGCCAGTAGTACCGCTGCTACTAGCGGGAGATTCACCGGGGAGCTGTTTTTT. Translation gives CASSTAATSGRFTGELFF.

The J gene is TRBJ1-4, the V gene TRBV6-6, with TRBD1 matching over 9 bases. V was pared by 7 bases and J by 8 bases, with 8 bases of the junction left unmatched. CDR3 length: 14 residues. Looked up from germline, CDR1 is MNHNY and CDR2 is SVGAGI (reference sequence). CDR3 coding DNA: TGTGCCAGCACCGTCCGGGACAGGGAGGAAAAACTGTTTTTT. Protein product: CASTVRDREEKLFF.

This chain connects TRBV27 to TRBJ1-2; 8 bases fit TRBD1. V lost 3 bases, J lost 2 bases, and 5 bases stayed unmatched. From germline, CDR1 is MNHEY and CDR2 SMNVEV (reference sequence). There are 15 residues in the CDR3. For the CDR3, the DNA is TGTGCCAGCAGTTTCCAGGGGGCGCGCAACTATGGCTACACCTTC. Its translation is CASSFQGARNYGYTF.

The rearrangement joins TRBV27 to TRBJ2-2, with D unclear. This CDR3 has 15 amino acids. Trimming stripped 2 bases from V and 2 bases from J, with 9 bases between. Germline CDR1 is MNHEY and CDR2 is SMNVEV (reference sequence). This CDR3 is CASSLMGRNTGELFF. CDR3 coding DNA: TGTGCCAGCAGTTTAATGGGCAGAAACACCGGGGAGCTGTTTTTT.

The chain uses TRBV24-1 and TRBJ2-3; D is possibly TRBD1 (6 bases). Germline CDR1 reads KGHDR; CDR2 reads SFDVKD. V lost 4 bases and J 4 bases, leaving 11 bases between the germline ends. The CDR3 spans 14 residues. In nucleotides, the CDR3 is TGTGCCACCAGTGAGGCCAGGGGTTCAGATACGCAGTATTTT. Its translation is CATSEARGSDTQYF.

The J gene is TRBJ1-2, the V gene TRBV28; D gene uncertain. Germline values: CDR1 MDHEN, CDR2 SYDVKM. This CDR3 contains 11 residues. The ends were cut back, 9 bases at V and 10 bases at J, with 15 bases in the middle. The CDR3 DNA reads TGTGCCAGTCAGGAGGGTATGCTCTACACCTTC. Amino acids: CASQEGMLYTF.